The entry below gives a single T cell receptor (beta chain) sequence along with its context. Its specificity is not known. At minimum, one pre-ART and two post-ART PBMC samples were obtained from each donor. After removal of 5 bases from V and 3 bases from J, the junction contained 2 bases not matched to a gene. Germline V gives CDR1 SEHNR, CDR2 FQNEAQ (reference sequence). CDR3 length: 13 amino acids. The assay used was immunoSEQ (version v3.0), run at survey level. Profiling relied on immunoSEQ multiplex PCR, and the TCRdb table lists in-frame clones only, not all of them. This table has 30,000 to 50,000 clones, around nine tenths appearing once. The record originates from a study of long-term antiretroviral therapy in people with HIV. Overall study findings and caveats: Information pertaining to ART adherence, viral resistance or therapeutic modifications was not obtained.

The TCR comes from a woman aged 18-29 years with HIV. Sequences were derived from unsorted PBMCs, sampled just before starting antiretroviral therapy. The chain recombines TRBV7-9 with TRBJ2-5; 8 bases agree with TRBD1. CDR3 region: CASSQTGEETQYF. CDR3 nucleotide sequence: TGTGCCAGCAGCCAGACAGGGGAAGAGACCCAGTACTTC.